Each of the 7 T cell receptor beta chains below was sequenced from the same sample in a study of CD8+ T cells in alopecia areata. Investigators isolated RNA and reverse transcribed it into cDNA to act as the sequencing template. Repertoires were generated with immunoSEQ multiplex PCR, while TCRdb's copy carries only in-frame clones and drops some. The sample yields fewer than 150,000 clones, roughly two fifths seen once. Material: CD4+ T cells sorted from blood. All receptors come from a human donor with alopecia areata.

There are a few counts of this clone. The rearrangement links TRBV28 to TRBJ2-2; D ambiguous. This CDR3 region has 12 residues. Trimming shortened V by 6 bases and J by 8 bases, and 10 bases separated the two germline ends. CDR1 MDHEN and CDR2 SYDVKM come from the germline V gene. The CDR3 protein is CASSPGSGELFF. CDR3 DNA: TGTGCCAGCAGCCCTGGTTCTGGGGAGCTGTTTTTT.

CDR3 protein: CASSQSRTTLSNQPQHF. The DNA for the CDR3 is TGCGCCAGCAGTCAATCGAGAACAACGCTTAGCAATCAGCCCCAGCATTTT. V is TRBV23-1 and J is TRBJ1-5; no firm D call. TRBV23-1 is treated as an ORF (open reading frame) with a function not yet certain. V dropped 0 bases and J dropped 0 bases, with 12 bases sitting between them. CDR3 length: 17 residues.

This rearrangement joins TRBV4-2 to TRBJ2-3; perhaps TRBD2 as D (6 bases). Trimming took off 4 bases at V and 3 bases at J, with 17 bases between the two ends. The germline CDR1 and CDR2 sequences are LGHNA and YNFKEQ. This CDR3 has 16 amino acids. CDR3 loop: CASSRGSGGATDTQYF. Here the CDR3 DNA reads TGTGCCAGCAGCCGAGGGTCTGGCGGGGCGACAGATACGCAGTATTTT.

This clone showed up just a few times. This chain joins TRBV7-8 and TRBJ1-1; 12 bases fit TRBD1. The CDR3 is 16 residues long. V shed 6 bases, J shed 4 bases, and the junction held 9 bases outside the gene matches. The V gene's germline CDR1 is SGHVS and CDR2 FQNEAQ. The CDR3 DNA is TGTGCCAGCAGGGACCGGGACAGGGGGCCGGGCACTGAAGCTTTCTTT. It codes for CASRDRDRGPGTEAFF.

This clone was found a few times. The rearrangement joins TRBV7-3 to TRBJ2-1, with 7 bases matching TRBD2. The CDR3 contains 17 residues. Germline lookup yields CDR1 SGHTA and CDR2 FQGTGA. V lost 5 bases and J lost 0; bases outside the gene matches: 10. The DNA of the CDR3 is TGTGCCAGCAGCATTAGCCATGCGGGGGACTCCTACAATGAGCAGTTCTTC. As protein: CASSISHAGDSYNEQFF.

The chain combines TRBV29-1 with TRBJ1-2; no reliable D call. CDR1 and CDR2 from the germline V gene are SQVTM and ANQGSEA. The V and J ends lost 4 bases and 5 bases respectively, with 5 bases between them. The CDR3 covers 10 residues. The CDR3 spells CSVGTYGYTF. The CDR3 nucleotides are TGCAGCGTTGGGACTTATGGCTACACCTTC. The complete variable domain, with remaining parts taken from reference TRBV29-1 and TRBJ1-2, reads SAVISQKPSRDICQRGTSLTIQCQVDSQVTMMFWYRQQPGQSLTLIATANQGSEATYESGFVIDKFPISRPNLTFSTLTVSNMSPEDSSIYLCSVGTYGYTFGSGTRLTVV.

This rearrangement joins TRBV4-3 to TRBJ2-3, with D perhaps being TRBD1 or TRBD2 (6 bases each). Germline lookup yields CDR1 LGHNA and CDR2 YSLEER. The CDR3 contains 13 residues. V was shortened by 5 bases and J by 6 bases, with 12 bases between the two germline ends. DNA for the CDR3: TGCGCCAGCAGCGGGGGGCCGGCGGATACGCAGTATTTT. As protein: CASSGGPADTQYF.